A selection of T cell receptor beta chains follows, all from one sample in a study of patients and donors after allogeneic stem cell transplantation. One entry per CDR3 protein, called by TCRdb with MiXCR from the RT-PCR reads. The table records roughly 960,000 distinct CDR3 sequences, about 20% of them present only once. The sequenced sample was blood, either unsorted or a sorted T cell fraction (not recorded which). These receptors originate from a human donor who was either an allogeneic HSCT recipient or a stem cell or donor lymphocyte infusion donor (not recorded which). It is not recorded whose cells these are; they may come from a transplant donor. The CDR3 runs from the conserved cysteine through the conserved F or W. The D gene is left open where the match is weak. Expanded clones get a size class; other rows say once, few or many, or leave the size out.

D,J,V,size,DNA,CDR3
.,TRBJ2-7,TRBV12-3/TRBV12-4,few,TGTGCCAGCAGTTTCCCCCCCTCAGGGAAGGGGGACGAGCAGTACTTC,CASSFPPSGKGDEQYF
.,TRBJ2-7,TRBV19,.,TGTGCCAGTGGCGGGAAACATGAGCAGTACTTC,CASGGKHEQYF
TRBD1,TRBJ1-1,TRBV12-3/TRBV12-4,.,TGTGCCAGCAGTTCGGTCCCCCCAGGGGGCTCGTACACTGAAGCTTTCTTT,CASSSVPPGGSYTEAFF
.,TRBJ2-1,TRBV6-2/TRBV6-3,few,TGTGCCAGCAGCCCCAGGGACATCTACAATGAGCAGTTCTTC,CASSPRDIYNEQFF
.,TRBJ1-1,TRBV5-1,few,TGCGCCAGCACCCGCGGGGGATCCTCGAACACTGAAGCTTTCTTT,CASTRGGSSNTEAFF
.,TRBJ1-1,TRBV2,few,TGTGCCAGCAGGGGGGATTTACGGGTAGAGAACACTGAAGCTTTCTTT,CASRGDLRVENTEAFF
.,TRBJ2-5,TRBV4-2,many,TGTGCCAGCAGCCAAGTGGACTTCCAAGAGACCCAGTACTTC,CASSQVDFQETQYF
.,TRBJ2-2,TRBV21-1,few,TGTGCCAGCAGCAATCAGAACACCGGGGAGCTGTTTTTT,CASSNQNTGELFF
.,TRBJ2-1,TRBV6-7,.,TGTGCCAGCAGGAACAGGGTCTTC,CASRNRVF
TRBD1,TRBJ1-6,TRBV4-1,many,TGCGCCAGCAGCCAAGATGTCGACAGGGGTAATTCACCCCTCCACTTT,CASSQDVDRGNSPLHF
.,TRBJ1-5,TRBV28,.,TGTGCCAGCAGCTCAGGGAGAAGTCAGCCCCAGCATTTT,CASSSGRSQPQHF
.,TRBJ2-7,TRBV7-9,.,TGTGCCAGCAGCTGGAGACAAAGCTCCTACGAGCAGTACTTC,CASSWRQSSYEQYF
.,TRBJ1-1,TRBV5-6,few,TGTGCCAGCAGCTTGGTTGGTAAGGTAAGATACGCTGAAGCTTTCTTT,CASSLVGKVRYAEAFF
.,TRBJ2-1,TRBV27,few,TGTGCCAGCAGTTTATATGAGGGGGGGTACAATGAGCAGTTCTTC,CASSLYEGGYNEQFF
.,TRBJ2-4,TRBV12-3/TRBV12-4,many,TGTGCCAGCAGCACCCCAGACCGGGAAAACATTCAGTACTTC,CASSTPDRENIQYF
.,TRBJ2-1,TRBV24-1,.,TGTGCCACCAGTGACCCCGGACGTTATGAGCAGTTCTTC,CATSDPGRYEQFF
TRBD1,TRBJ1-1,TRBV2,few,TGTGCCAGCAGTGAAGAGGGACAGGGGGCCGCTTTCTTT,CASSEEGQGAAFF
.,TRBJ1-3,TRBV5-1,many,TGCGCCAGCAGCTTGGACCACAGGACCTCTGGAAACACCATATATTTT,CASSLDHRTSGNTIYF
.,TRBJ1-2,TRBV6-6,.,TGTACCAGCAGGGACATGGGTCTCTACACCTTC,CTSRDMGLYTF
.,TRBJ2-7,TRBV28,few,TGTGCCAGCAGTTCCCGCCGGGACCCCCTATACGAGCAGTACTTC,CASSSRRDPLYEQYF
.,TRBJ1-2,TRBV10-3,.,TGTGCCATCAGTGAGTCGAGATTCCCAGGGGCTGACTATGGCTACACCTTC,CAISESRFPGADYGYTF
TRBD1,TRBJ2-3,TRBV7-2,.,TGTGCCAGCAGCCCCCAGACAGGGTGGACAGATACGCAGTATTTT,CASSPQTGWTDTQYF
TRBD2,TRBJ2-1,TRBV5-4,few,TGTGCCAGCAGCAGGGGGTTGAGCGGGAGGGTCGATGAGCAGTTCTTC,CASSRGLSGRVDEQFF
TRBD1,TRBJ2-3,TRBV3-1,.,TGTGCCAGCAGCCAAGGCGGGACAGGGGGCGCGACAGATACGCAGTATTTT,CASSQGGTGGATDTQYF
.,TRBJ2-1,TRBV7-9,few,TGTGCCAGCAGCTTAGCACGACTCTACAATGAGCAGTTCTTC,CASSLARLYNEQFF
.,TRBJ1-1,TRBV12-3/TRBV12-4,.,TGTGCCAGCAGTGCCGGGACAAAGATCGGAGCTTTCTTT,CASSAGTKIGAFF
.,TRBJ2-1,TRBV5-1,many,TGCGCCAGCAGCTCGGGAGTGTCCTACAATGAGCAGTTCTTC,CASSSGVSYNEQFF
.,TRBJ1-2,TRBV12-3/TRBV12-4,few,TGTGCCAGCAGCCCCGGGGGGGGTCCATATGGCTACACCTTC,CASSPGGGPYGYTF
.,TRBJ2-4,TRBV13,.,TGTGCCAGCAGCTTTCGGCAGCTAGCCAAAAACATTCAGTACTTC,CASSFRQLAKNIQYF